The clone carrying this TCR beta chain was counted at least ten times. Its specificity is unknown. RNA transcripts provided the source from which TCR beta CDR3 regions were amplified. RT-PCR in the first round (using the HTBI primer set) targeted the TCR CDR3. TCRdb analysed the multiplex PCR reads with MiXCR anew, one entry per CDR3 protein. This table holds 400,000 to 600,000 distinct CDR3 sequences, roughly 20% found once. The CDR3 is 15 residues long. V was clipped by 1 base and J by 1 base; unmatched bases: 3. Germline V gives CDR1 SGHAT, CDR2 FQNNGV. The sample comes from a study of T cells in Graves' hyperthyroidism and ophthalmopathy. Study results and caveats: A 13 V-J signature model discriminated ophthalmopathy versus stable hyperthyroidism. Most clonotypes expanded in the thyroid (above 0.001) were also present in blood.

The hyperthyroidism was newly diagnosed and had lasted under 2 months; the patients were aged 18 to 65. The chain has TRBV11-2 and TRBJ2-5; TRBD1 matches 7 bases. Sequenced sample: blood. This TCR came from a young man with Graves' hyperthyroidism. In nucleotides, the CDR3 is TGTGCCAGCAGCTTAGTGGGACAGCGCCAAGAGACCCAGTACTTC. Protein sequence: CASSLVGQRQETQYF.